In its sample, the clone carrying this TCR beta chain was seen many times. The antigen is not known. Unique molecular identifiers were used to barcode this TCRbeta library. TCRdb itself ran the PCR reads through MiXCR, one entry per CDR3 protein. The sample contains approximately 490,000 distinct CDR3 sequences, 10% of which appear only once. The sample belongs to a study of T-cell reconstitution after alpha-beta-depleted transplantation in children. With 1 base removed from V and 0 bases from J, the gap between germline ends came to 4 bases. The germline gives CDR1 SQVTM, CDR2 ANQGSEA. The CDR3 covers 14 residues. General study findings and limits: One year after transplant, T-cell counts and diversity came mostly from newly produced T cells.

The receptor comes from a child aged 2 to 10 with inherited bone marrow failure, due to receive a stem cell transplant. The chain couples TRBV29-1 to TRBJ2-6; D unclear. The input for sequencing was PBMCs, taken before TCRalphabeta/CD19-depleted stem cell transplant. As DNA, the CDR3 is TGCAGCGTTGAAGGGGGCTCTGGGGCCAACGTCCTGACTTTC. It yields the protein CSVEGGSGANVLTF.